The TCR beta chain described here comes from a study of response to subunit inactivated influenza vaccine (dated by TCRdb to the late 2010s). General notes on the study: Deep quantitative T cell receptor repertoire profiling was used in the study to track responses to a trivalent subunit inactivated influenza vaccine. Overall study outcomes, separate from this receptor: The authors proposed that each seasonal influenza vaccination may bring in only a limited number of new T cells.

Points on this clonotype: The specificity of this receptor is unknown. It has no much larger one-base neighbor in the sample; base qualities were not kept.

The library was produced with RT-PCR. Sequenced on an Illumina HiSeq 2500. TCRdb handled the public reads itself, with Q25 trimming in fastp and clone calling in MiXCR, and kept productive beta chains. Every CDR3 protein is listed once, alongside the most common genes and DNA of its rows. The sample yields about 570,000 distinct CDR3 sequences; about 11% were counted once. The ten most abundant clones make up approximately 11% of the sample. Sequences SNHLY (CDR1) and FYNNEI (CDR2) are obtained from the germline V gene. Relative to germline, V is missing 6 bases and J is missing 5 bases, with 10 bases of the junction outside any gene match. The CDR3, cysteine through phenylalanine, is 15 amino acids long. Only CDR3 DNA is held: 45 bases, read in frame from base 1. These records were also assigned to another study, of T cells expressing NK-cell markers. In that second paper, the authors write: 5'RACE template switching, by which a universal primer site and unique molecular identifiers were added, was used to make TCR beta cDNA libraries. Seven or eight donors provided sorted CD3+CD56+NKG2C+, CD3+CD56+NKG2C- and CD3+CD56-NKG2C+ T-cell subsets, whose TCR beta-chain repertoires were profiled. Of the eight sequenced donors, seven were found to be HCMV-seropositive and one was found to be HCMV-seronegative. In several experiments an anti-gammadeltaTCR antibody was added to restrict sorting to alphabetaTCR-expressing T cells. In six donors, the dominant CD3+CD56+NKG2C+ clonotypes ranked among the top 10 CD8+ clonotypes, making up roughly 1.0-8% of CD8+ T cells. Those dominant clonotypes were again the most abundant among CD3+CD56-NKG2C+ cells in a few donors, at roughly 25-60.1%. It remained unclear whether the expanded NKG2C-expressing T cell clones were specific for HCMV antigens. The eight sequenced donors were randomly selected healthy volunteers, three men and five women. To determine HCMV serostatus, a commercial ELISA kit was used to detect HCMV-specific IgG in serum. Peripheral blood mononuclear cells were isolated from blood by Ficoll density gradient centrifugation. For five or six donors, unsorted PBMC were also used to sequence bulk peripheral blood T-cell repertoires. Synthesis of cDNA was primed from the TCR beta constant segment and was followed by two consecutive PCR amplification steps. Illumina HiSeq 2000/2500, MiSeq or NextSeq was used to sequence libraries as 2 x 150 bp reads. MIGEC was used to demultiplex reads and group reads by UMI, and MiTCR was used to assemble and quantify clonotypes. Only TCR cDNA sequences supported by at least two reads were kept to exclude erroneous sequences. The tcR package was used for downstream repertoire analysis, and clonotypes were matched across fractions by CDR3 nucleotide sequence plus V segment. VDJmatch was used to annotate antigen specificity against VDJdb, with one amino acid substitution in CDR3 allowed.

Recombination connected TRBV2 to TRBJ2-5; 9 central bases correspond to TRBD1. This specimen was PBMCs from blood, taken on the day of vaccination. The sequence was collected from a man aged 50 to 59 who received an inactivated influenza vaccine. Donor details come from another sample of the same person, matched by shared clones. CDR3 reads: CASSPQGTGIETQYF. In nucleotide form, the sequence is TGTGCCAGCAGCCCTCAGGGGACAGGGATTGAGACCCAGTACTTC.